This T cell receptor (beta chain) was recorded in a study of T cell repertoires in cytomegalovirus infection. The overall study: Public TCR beta signatures were indicative of both CMV infection and a matching HLA type. Findings of the study overall: HLA-C-restricted, CMV-specific TCR beta clonotypes were dominant ex vivo. Carriage of CMV together with the relevant HLA was identifiable through cumulative public TCR beta family frequency.

This clonotype was counted only a few times. Its antigen is unknown. MiXCR was run by TCRdb on the reads, yielding one entry per CDR3 protein. Found here are 100,000 to 150,000 distinct CDR3 sequences, more than 7% of them singletons; the top ten hold roughly 9.1%. The origin of this receptor is a human donor in good health (CMV status not recorded). Some clones in this sample may be carry-over from other donors' samples. Material: PBMCs.

The CDR3 DNA follows: TGCAGCGCCGGTAGCGGGGGAACTCCGGCCGTGCAGTACTTC. Translating gives CSAGSGGTPAVQYF. V and J are TRBV29-1 and TRBJ2-7; 9 bases map to TRBD2. J lost 9 bases, V lost 7 bases, and 16 bases had no gene match. The germline V gene has CDR1 SQVTM and CDR2 ANQGSEA. The CDR3 runs 14 residues.